The 12 T cell receptor beta chains given below trace back to one sample, sequenced in a study of shared clonotypes between healthy human individuals. Data came from immunoSEQ multiplex PCR; TCRdb stores just in-frame clones and leaves some out. The table has some 1.5 million clones, 95% to 97% seen once. Sequenced material: naive CD4+ T cells sorted from blood. The subset: CD45RA+ positively selected. The receptor source for this set is a young man in good health.

This chain connects TRBV2 to TRBJ1-1; a possible D gene is TRBD1 (5 bases). Germline-derived CDR1 and CDR2 are SNHLY and FYNNEI. V was clipped by 6 bases and J by 0 bases, with 17 bases between them. The CDR3 is 16 residues long. The DNA for the CDR3 is TGTGCCAGCAGGGGACGTGGTACAGTCATGAACACTGAAGCTTTCTTT. Its protein product is CASRGRGTVMNTEAFF.

V gene TRBV6-5 combines with J gene TRBJ1-5; D is uncertain. The germline V gene encodes CDR1 MNHEY and CDR2 SVGAGI. Between the trimmed V and J ends, which lost 6 bases and 4 bases, there was a span of 7 bases. This CDR3 comprises 12 residues. The CDR3 loop reads CASSLPNQPQHF. The CDR3 region has the DNA TGTGCCAGCAGCTTACCGAATCAGCCCCAGCATTTT.

CDR3 residues: CASSQARLGAQETQYF. The CDR3 DNA is TGCGCCAGCAGCCAAGCCCGCCTAGGCGCTCAAGAGACCCAGTACTTC. The gene calls are TRBV4-1 and TRBJ2-5; D gene unclear. Germline values: CDR1 MGHRA, CDR2 YSYEKL. Trimming cost V 1 base and J 2 bases, with 14 bases left between them. The CDR3 sequence is 16 residues long.

The chain uses TRBV29-1 and TRBJ1-1; D perhaps matches TRBD1 (6 bases). V lost 4 bases to trimming and J lost 1 base, with 10 bases between them. The CDR3 runs to 13 residues. Germline V lookup: CDR1 SQVTM, CDR2 ANQGSEA. The CDR3: CSVGGAQNTEAFF. CDR3 bases: TGCAGCGTTGGGGGGGCTCAGAACACTGAAGCTTTCTTT.

V is TRBV9 and J is TRBJ1-4; no definite D call. This CDR3 is 15 amino acids long. The V end was cut by 3 bases, the J end by 0 bases, with 9 bases between. CDR1 and CDR2 (germline): SGDLS, YYNGEE. The CDR3 DNA follows: TGTGCCAGCAGCGAAGAAATTGCAACTAATGAAAAACTGTTTTTT. Encoded protein: CASSEEIATNEKLFF. The complete variable domain, with remaining parts taken from reference TRBV9 and TRBJ1-4, reads DSGVTQTPKHLITATGQRVTLRCSPRSGDLSVYWYQQSLDQGLQFLIQYYNGEERAKGNILERFSAQQFPDLHSELNLSSLELGDSALYFCASSEEIATNEKLFFGSGTQLSVL.

This chain links TRBV7-6 with TRBJ2-6; unclear D gene. Trimming removed 2 bases at V and 0 bases at J, with 14 bases between. The CDR3 has 18 residues. Germline CDR1 SGHVS, CDR2 FNYEAQ. CDR3 sequence: CASSLIPSRLSGANVLTF. CDR3 sequence (DNA): TGTGCCAGCAGCTTAATCCCCTCTCGCCTCTCTGGGGCCAACGTCCTGACTTTC.

The rearrangement joins TRBV6-1 to TRBJ2-5; D unclear. Germline V CDR1 and CDR2: MNHNS, SASEGT. CDR3 length equals 12 residues. The CDR3 here is CASTTSTETQYF. The CDR3 DNA sequence: TGTGCGTCGACAACAAGTACGGAGACCCAGTACTTC.

The genes are TRBV7-9 and TRBJ2-2; D call uncertain. Per germline, CDR1 SEHNR and CDR2 FQNEAQ (reference sequence). The CDR3 is 15 residues long. Between the trimmed V and J ends, which lost 5 bases and 7 bases, there was a span of 17 bases. The CDR3 here is CASSPSAVVNGELFF. The DNA for the CDR3 is TGTGCCAGCAGCCCTTCCGCGGTCGTGAACGGGGAGCTGTTTTTT.

This rearrangement joins TRBV4-3 to TRBJ2-2, with D uncertain. The germline gives CDR1 LGHNA, CDR2 YSLEER. The ends were cut back, 4 bases at V and 6 bases at J, with 12 bases in the middle. The length of the CDR3 is 14 residues. This CDR3 reads CASSPTRVAGELFF. The CDR3 DNA is TGCGCCAGCAGCCCCACGAGAGTGGCCGGGGAGCTGTTTTTT.

This rearrangement joins TRBV6-4 to TRBJ1-1, with 7 bases lining up with TRBD1. With V trimmed by 3 bases and J by 13 bases, 11 bases remained unmatched. From germline, CDR1 is MRHNA and CDR2 SNTAGT. This CDR3 comprises 13 residues. CDR3 sequence (DNA): TGTGCCAGCAGTGAACAGGGGCTCGAAGAGGGTTTCTTT. As protein: CASSEQGLEEGFF.

The rearrangement uses TRBV6-5 and TRBJ2-5; TRBD2 matches at 8 bases. The V gene end was trimmed by 6 bases and the J gene end by 4 bases; junction bases not matched to a gene: 7. Per the germline V gene, CDR1 is MNHEY and CDR2 is SVGAGI. The CDR3 runs 14 residues. CDR3 sequence: CASSRNLAGETQYF. The CDR3 nucleotides are TGTGCCAGCAGCCGCAACCTAGCGGGAGAGACCCAGTACTTC.

This chain uses TRBV18 with TRBJ2-5; no definite D call. CDR3 length: 13 amino acids. CDR1 is KGHSH, CDR2 LQKENI, per germline. V dropped 6 bases and J dropped 5 bases, with 13 bases sitting between them. CDR3 amino acids: CASSRMDWETQYF. The CDR3 nucleotides read TGTGCCAGCTCTCGAATGGATTGGGAGACCCAGTACTTC.